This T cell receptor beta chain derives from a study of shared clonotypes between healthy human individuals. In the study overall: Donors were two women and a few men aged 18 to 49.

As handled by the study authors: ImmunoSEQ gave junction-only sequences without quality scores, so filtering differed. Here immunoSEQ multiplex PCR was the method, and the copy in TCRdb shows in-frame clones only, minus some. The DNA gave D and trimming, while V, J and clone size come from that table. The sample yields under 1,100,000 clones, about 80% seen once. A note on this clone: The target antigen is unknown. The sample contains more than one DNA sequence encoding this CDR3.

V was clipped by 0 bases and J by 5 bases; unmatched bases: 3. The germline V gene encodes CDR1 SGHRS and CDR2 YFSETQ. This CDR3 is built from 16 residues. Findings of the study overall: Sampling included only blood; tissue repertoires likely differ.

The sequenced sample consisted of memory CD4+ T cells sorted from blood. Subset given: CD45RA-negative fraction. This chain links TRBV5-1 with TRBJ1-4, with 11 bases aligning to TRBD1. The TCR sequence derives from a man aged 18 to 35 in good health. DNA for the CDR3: TGCGCCAGCAGCTTGGCCGGGACAGGGGGAAATGAAAAACTGTTTTTT. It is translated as CASSLAGTGGNEKLFF.